This passage covers 11 T cell receptor beta chains from one sample sequenced in a study of T cell responses to AZD1222 COVID-19 vaccine. This table comes from immunoSEQ multiplex PCR, and its TCRdb copy is limited to in-frame clones, with some not included. This table has 110,000 to 150,000 clones, roughly 85% appearing once. The input for sequencing was peripheral blood, taken on day 0 of AZD1222 vaccination. These receptor sequences come from an adult in good health.

The chain joins TRBV11-3 to TRBJ2-1; 9 bases align to TRBD2. CDR1 is SGHNT, CDR2 YENEEA, per germline. V was clipped by 4 bases and J by 10 bases; unmatched bases: 2. The CDR3 extends over 12 amino acids. The DNA for the CDR3 is TGTGCCAGCAGCTCGGGACTAGCCGAGCAGTTCTTC. This translates into CASSSGLAEQFF.

The rearrangement links TRBV2 to TRBJ2-1; 10 nucleotides line up with TRBD2. CDR3 length: 15 residues. With V trimmed by 5 bases and J by 4 bases, 5 bases remained unmatched. Germline CDR1 SNHLY, CDR2 FYNNEI. The CDR3 here is CASSNQRGGYNEQFF. For the CDR3, the DNA is TGTGCCAGCAGTAACCAGCGGGGGGGATACAATGAGCAGTTCTTC.

This chain joins TRBV4-2 and TRBJ1-2, with D hard to call. V lost 0 bases and J 2 bases, leaving 13 bases between the germline ends. Germline assignment: CDR1 LGHNA and CDR2 YNFKEQ. This CDR3 has 16 residues. The CDR3 sequence: CASSQETHSLNYGYTF. The CDR3 DNA follows: TGTGCCAGCAGCCAAGAAACTCACTCATTGAACTATGGCTACACCTTC.

V gene TRBV28 combines with J gene TRBJ1-2; D not certain. V lost 6 bases and J lost 3, with 14 bases in between. This CDR3 has 14 amino acids. Germline V gene data show CDR1 as MDHEN and CDR2 as SYDVKM. CDR3 sequence: CASSPETEYYGYTF. CDR3 coding DNA: TGTGCCAGCAGCCCCGAAACAGAATACTATGGCTACACCTTC.

This chain joins TRBV19 and TRBJ1-5; TRBD1 matches at 10 bases. The CDR3 is 20 amino acids. With 3 bases clipped from V and 5 bases from J, the junction kept 19 bases outside the gene matches. The germline gives CDR1 LNHDA, CDR2 SQIVND (reference sequence). Written as DNA, the CDR3 is TGTGCCAGTAGTATTTTTTTAAGACAGGGGGCCCAGGGGGGGCATCAGCCCCAGCATTTT. Protein sequence: CASSIFLRQGAQGGHQPQHF. Combining the CDR3 with reference TRBV19 and TRBJ1-5 gives the whole variable domain DGGITQSPKYLFRKEGQNVTLSCEQNLNHDAMYWYRQDPGQGLRLIYYSQIVNDFQKGDIAEGYSVSREKKESFPLTVTSAQKNPTAFYLCASSIFLRQGAQGGHQPQHFGDGTRLSIL.

V and J are TRBV9 and TRBJ1-5, with no clear D. Per germline, CDR1 SGDLS and CDR2 YYNGEE. V lost 0 bases, J lost 4 bases, and 5 bases lay in between. The CDR3 is 13 amino acids. The CDR3 protein is CASSVALNQPQHF. In DNA form, the CDR3 reads TGTGCCAGCAGCGTAGCGTTAAATCAGCCCCAGCATTTT. Drawing the rest from reference TRBV9 and TRBJ1-5, the complete variable domain is DSGVTQTPKHLITATGQRVTLRCSPRSGDLSVYWYQQSLDQGLQFLIQYYNGEERAKGNILERFSAQQFPDLHSELNLSSLELGDSALYFCASSVALNQPQHFGDGTRLSIL.

CDR3 in amino acids: CASSFQRSSYEQYF. The CDR3 bases are TGTGCCAGCAGTTTTCAACGGAGCTCCTACGAGCAGTACTTC. This sequence joins TRBV28 and TRBJ2-7; D unclear. Germline lookup yields CDR1 MDHEN and CDR2 SYDVKM. This CDR3 has 14 residues. Between the trimmed V and J ends, which lost 3 bases and 0 bases, there was a span of 9 bases.

The chain employs TRBV7-9 and TRBJ1-4; no definite D call. Trimming took off 6 bases at V and 3 bases at J, with 14 bases between the two ends. Germline V lookup: CDR1 SEHNR, CDR2 FQNEAQ (reference sequence). The CDR3 has 15 residues. DNA for the CDR3: TGTGCCAGCAGTCTCGGAGGCGGAGCTAATGAAAAACTGTTTTTT. Translation gives CASSLGGGANEKLFF.

The rearrangement joins TRBV21-1 to TRBJ1-4; the D call in the table, TRBD1, was not verified against the DNA. TRBV21-1 is a pseudogene segment. CDR3 length equals 15 residues. CDR3 sequence: CASSKESAGDEKLFF. The DNA for the CDR3 is TGTGCCAGCAGCAAAGAGTCGGCAGGGGACGAAAAACTGTTTTTT.

CDR3 sequence reads: CASSYVRANTEAFF. The CDR3 DNA is TGTGCCAGCAGTTACGTCAGGGCGAACACTGAAGCTTTCTTT. This chain joins TRBV6-6 and TRBJ1-1, with a weak D call TRBD1 (5 bases). Germline V gives CDR1 MNHNY, CDR2 SVGAGI (reference sequence). CDR3 length: 14 amino acids. Trimming removed 2 bases at V and 1 base at J, with 8 bases between.

The genes are TRBV10-3 and TRBJ1-5; D is uncertain. Per germline, CDR1 ENHRY and CDR2 SYGVKD. Deletions cut 10 bases from V and 8 bases from J, with 18 bases between. The CDR3 extends over 13 amino acids. In nucleotides, the CDR3 is TGTGCCACCGCCGACACCCCGGCGGAGCCCCAGCATTTT. Protein product: CATADTPAEPQHF.